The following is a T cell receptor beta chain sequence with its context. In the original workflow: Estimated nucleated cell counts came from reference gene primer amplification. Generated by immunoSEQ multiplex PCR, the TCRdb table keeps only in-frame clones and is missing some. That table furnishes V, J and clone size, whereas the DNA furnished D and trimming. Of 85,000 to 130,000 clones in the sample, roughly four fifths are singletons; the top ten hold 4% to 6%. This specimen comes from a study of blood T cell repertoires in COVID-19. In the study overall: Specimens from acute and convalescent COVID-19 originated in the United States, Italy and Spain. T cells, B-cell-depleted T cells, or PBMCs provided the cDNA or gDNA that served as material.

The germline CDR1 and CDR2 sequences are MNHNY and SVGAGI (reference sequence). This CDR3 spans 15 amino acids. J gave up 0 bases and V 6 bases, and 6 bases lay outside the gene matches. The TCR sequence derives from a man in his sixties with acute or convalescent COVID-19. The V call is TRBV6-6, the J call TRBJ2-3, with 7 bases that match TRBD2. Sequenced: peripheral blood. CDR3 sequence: CASRSPGLSTDTQYF. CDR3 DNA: TGTGCCAGCAGGTCACCGGGACTAAGCACAGATACGCAGTATTTT.